These 9 T cell receptor beta chains were all obtained from the same sample, sequenced in a study of cytomegalovirus exposure and HLA in healthy donors. Data came from immunoSEQ multiplex PCR; TCRdb stores just in-frame clones and leaves some out. The sample consists of roughly 150,000 clones, approximately 90% of them appearing once. Specimen: PBMCs. The receptor source for this set is a man between 18 and 35 years old in good health and CMV-seronegative.

This clone was counted a single time. V gene TRBV5-1 combines with J gene TRBJ2-3; 8 bases map to TRBD2. This CDR3 is built from 15 residues. Germline V gives CDR1 SGHRS, CDR2 YFSETQ. Trimming cost V 3 bases and J 6 bases; bases outside gene matches: 9. For the CDR3, the DNA is TGCGCCAGCAGCTCAGGGCGGGGGGCGGAGGATACGCAGTATTTT. The encoded protein is CASSSGRGAEDTQYF.

The chain employs TRBV6-1 and TRBJ2-7; TRBD2 matches 12 bases. V shed 1 base, J shed 7 bases, and the junction held 11 bases outside the gene matches. Germline CDR1 and CDR2: MNHNS and SASEGT. This CDR3 has 17 residues. The CDR3 here is CASSEGDLAGGEGEQYF. In nucleotides, the CDR3 is TGTGCCAGCAGTGAAGGTGACCTAGCGGGAGGGGAAGGAGAGCAGTACTTC.

The chain joins TRBV12-5 to TRBJ2-1; D unresolved. Germline CDR1 and CDR2: LGHNT and FRNRAP. The CDR3 sequence is 11 residues long. V was pared by 1 base and J by 8 bases, with 3 bases between. The chain's CDR3 is CASGLGDEQFF. In DNA, the CDR3 is TGTGCTAGTGGTTTGGGCGATGAGCAGTTCTTC.

This chain uses TRBV11-2 with TRBJ1-1; 9 positions agree with TRBD1. This CDR3 has 14 amino acids. Germline assignment: CDR1 SGHAT and CDR2 FQNNGV. V trimming: 3 bases; J trimming: 4 bases; junction bases outside the gene matches: 3. The CDR3 coding sequence is TGTGCCAGCAGCTTTGACAGGGGGAGCACTGAAGCTTTCTTT. Its protein is CASSFDRGSTEAFF.

The rearrangement links TRBV28 to TRBJ1-1; TRBD1 is a possible D gene (6 bases). The V gene's germline CDR1 is MDHEN and CDR2 SYDVKM. The CDR3 runs to 12 residues. The CDR3 loop is CTSGGLNTEAFF. The CDR3 bases are TGTACTTCGGGGGGCCTGAACACTGAAGCTTTCTTT.

The chain recombines TRBV6-5 with TRBJ2-7; 9 bases fit TRBD1. This CDR3 is 15 amino acids long. CDR1 and CDR2 from the germline V gene are MNHEY and SVGAGI. V dropped 2 bases and J dropped 5; count of bases not matched to a gene: 7. CDR3 nucleotide sequence: TGTGCCAGCAGTTACCTGGACAGGGGACCCGACGAGCAGTACTTC. This sequence encodes CASSYLDRGPDEQYF.

J is TRBJ1-4 and V is TRBV7-8; 9 bases match TRBD1. The CDR3 runs to 18 residues. Unmatched junction bases numbered 9, after V lost 4 bases and J lost 0 bases. Germline-derived CDR1 and CDR2 are SGHVS and FQNEAQ. CDR3: CASSWDREGDATNEKLFF. The CDR3 region has the DNA TGTGCCAGCAGCTGGGACAGGGAGGGGGACGCAACTAATGAAAAACTGTTTTTT.

The chain links TRBV29-1 to TRBJ2-3, with 7 bases that match TRBD2. The CDR3 loop spans 14 amino acids. In germline, CDR1 is SQVTM, CDR2 ANQGSEA. V was clipped by 4 bases and J by 2 bases; unmatched bases: 6. CDR3 residues: CSVVGGGTTDTQYF. The CDR3, as DNA: TGCAGCGTTGTGGGCGGGGGTACCACAGATACGCAGTATTTT.

This clone showed up many times. The chain combines TRBV7-6 with TRBJ2-3; D not certain. The CDR3 contains 12 residues. Germline CDR1 is SGHVS and CDR2 is FNYEAQ. Trimming removed 5 bases at V and 0 bases at J, with 3 bases between. The CDR3 DNA follows: TGTGCCAGCAGCCTTAGCACAGATACGCAGTATTTT. This sequence encodes CASSLSTDTQYF.